This is a list of T cell receptor beta chains from one sample in a study of cytomegalovirus exposure and HLA in healthy donors. Clones were sequenced by immunoSEQ multiplex PCR, and TCRdb holds only the in-frame ones, with some missing. The sample has about 98,000 clones; more than 70% are singletons. Sample: PBMCs. These receptors all stem from a man aged 18 to 29 in good health and CMV-seropositive. Both conserved end residues are part of each CDR3. A D gene is named only where the DNA matches it firmly. A clone size is listed for some rows: how often the clone was seen (once, few, many), or a class if it is expanded.

>-|TRBJ2-1|TRBD1|TRBV25-1
TGTGCCAGCAGAGAAACAGGGGCCATCAATGAGCAGTTCTTC
CASRETGAINEQFF
>-|TRBJ1-2|TRBD1|TRBV6-1
TGTGCCAGCAGCAGGACAGGAGATGGCTACACCTTC
CASSRTGDGYTF
>-|TRBJ2-3|-|TRBV18
TGTGCCAGCTCCCACTTATCCGATACGCAGTATTTT
CASSHLSDTQYF
>once|TRBJ1-2|-|TRBV2
TGTGCCAGCAGTGAAGCGCGGGATATCTATGGCTACACCTTC
CASSEARDIYGYTF
>-|TRBJ1-5|-|TRBV7-9
TGTGCCAGCAGTGGCGGGGGGCAGCCCCAGCATTTT
CASSGGGQPQHF
>-|TRBJ2-7|-|TRBV15
TGTGCCACCAGCAGAGATCCCACCCCCCGGCAGGGGGGCGAGCAGTACTTC
CATSRDPTPRQGGEQYF
>-|TRBJ2-1|TRBD2|TRBV5-1
TGCGCCAGCAGTACCGGGACTAGCGGGGGACGGGATGAGCAGTTCTTC
CASSTGTSGGRDEQFF
>-|TRBJ1-4|-|TRBV6-1
TGTGCCACCCAGTCCTCAACTAATGAAAAACTGTTTTTT
CATQSSTNEKLFF
>-|TRBJ2-7|-|TRBV28
TGTGCCAGCAGTTCCTCGACAGGTAACGGCTACGAGCAGTACTTC
CASSSSTGNGYEQYF
>-|TRBJ2-1|TRBD2|TRBV4-1
TGCGCCAGCAGCCAATTAGCGGGGGCGGCGAATGAGCAGTTCTTC
CASSQLAGAANEQFF
>-|TRBJ2-4|TRBD2|TRBV9
TGTGCCAGCAGCGTAATTCCTAGCGGGGTCGATCAGTACTTC
CASSVIPSGVDQYF
>-|TRBJ1-6|TRBD1|TRBV11-2
TGTGCCAGCAGCCCCTTAGGACAGGGGGTCGGTAATTCACCCCTCCACTTT
CASSPLGQGVGNSPLHF
>-|TRBJ2-2|TRBD1|TRBV29-1
TGCAGCGTTGACGGCCCGGGACAGGCCACCGGGGAGCTGTTTTTT
CSVDGPGQATGELFF
>-|TRBJ2-1|TRBD2|TRBV6-1
TGTGCCAGCATTGCTAGCGGCTACAATGAGCAGTTCTTC
CASIASGYNEQFF
>-|TRBJ1-1|-|TRBV5-1
TGCGCCAGCAGCTTGGAAGTCGGGGGCACTGAAGCTTTCTTT
CASSLEVGGTEAFF
>-|TRBJ2-7|-|TRBV27
TGTGCCAGCACCCCCCTGTCGCCGGTGCATCCCGCCTACGAGCAGTACTTC
CASTPLSPVHPAYEQYF
>-|TRBJ2-7|TRBD2|TRBV28
TGTGCCAGCAGTACACTAGCGGGGGGACCCTACGAGCAGTACTTC
CASSTLAGGPYEQYF